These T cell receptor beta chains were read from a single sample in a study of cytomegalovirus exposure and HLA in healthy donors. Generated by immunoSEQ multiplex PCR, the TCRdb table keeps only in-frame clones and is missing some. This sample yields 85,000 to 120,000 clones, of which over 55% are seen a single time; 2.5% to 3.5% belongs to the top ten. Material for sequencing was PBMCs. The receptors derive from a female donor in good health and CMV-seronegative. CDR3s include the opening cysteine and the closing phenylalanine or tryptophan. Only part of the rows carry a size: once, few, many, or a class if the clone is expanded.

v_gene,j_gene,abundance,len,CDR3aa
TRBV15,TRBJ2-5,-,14,CATSKGQGGETQYF
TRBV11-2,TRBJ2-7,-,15,CASSFGRGLSYEQYF
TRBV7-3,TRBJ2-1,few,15,CASSLLGGGNNEQFF
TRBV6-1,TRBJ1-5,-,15,CASSENRQGARPQHF
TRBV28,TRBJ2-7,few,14,CASSPDRGENEQYF
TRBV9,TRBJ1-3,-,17,CASSVAGLPDSGNTIYF
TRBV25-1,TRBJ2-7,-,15,CASSEFRGDVDEQYF
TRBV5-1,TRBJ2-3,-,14,CASRPEGGTDTQYF
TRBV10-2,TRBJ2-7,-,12,CASSQQGYEQYF
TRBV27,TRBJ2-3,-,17,CASSYGQGWGAADTQYF
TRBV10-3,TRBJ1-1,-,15,CAISGVGSGNTEAFF
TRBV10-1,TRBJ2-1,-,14,CASSTGVGYNEQFF
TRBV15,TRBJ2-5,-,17,CATSRGVIVGVGETQYF
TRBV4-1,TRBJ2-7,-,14,CASRAGTGVYEQYF
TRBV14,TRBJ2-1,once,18,CASSSRSSAASSYNEQFF
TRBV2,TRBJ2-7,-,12,CAGGGHPYEQYF
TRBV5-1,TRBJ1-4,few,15,CASSVAGTGDEKLFF
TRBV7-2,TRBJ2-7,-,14,CASSTGGTRVEQYF
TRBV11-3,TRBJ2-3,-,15,CASSFGTSGTDTQYF
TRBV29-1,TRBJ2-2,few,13,CSVTSGQTGELFF
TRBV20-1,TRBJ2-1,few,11,CSARERRAQFF
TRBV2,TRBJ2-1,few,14,CASSEAKKRSHKFF
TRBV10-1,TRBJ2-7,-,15,CASSEGQGVSYEQYF
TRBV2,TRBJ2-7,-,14,CASRWTSGRGEQYF
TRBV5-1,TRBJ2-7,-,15,CASSLGASGTYEQYF
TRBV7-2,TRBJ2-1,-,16,CASSFRAAGGVNEQFF
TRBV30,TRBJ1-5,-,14,CAWSTPGGSQPQHF
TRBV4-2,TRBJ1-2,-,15,CASSQERDRVNGYTF
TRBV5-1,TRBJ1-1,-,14,CASSTGQDNTEAFF
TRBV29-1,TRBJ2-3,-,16,CSVEILAGSRTDTQYF
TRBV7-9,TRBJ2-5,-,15,CASSHHRGLQETQYF
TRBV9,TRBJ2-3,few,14,CASSVDSGSDTQYF
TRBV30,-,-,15,CAWGPNSGTPYEQYF
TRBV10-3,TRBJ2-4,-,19,CAISSELAGGPGAKNIQYF
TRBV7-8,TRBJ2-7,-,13,CASSPRTSGEQYF
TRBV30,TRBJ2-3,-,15,CAWTGGPINTDTQYF
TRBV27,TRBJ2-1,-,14,CAGSYLGGRYEQFF
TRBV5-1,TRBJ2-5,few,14,CASSMASGAETQYF
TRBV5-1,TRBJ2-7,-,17,CASSRQGARLGLDEQYF
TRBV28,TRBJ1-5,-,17,CASSLRSGGRGNQPQHF
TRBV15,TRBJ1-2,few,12,CATSRDGEGYTF
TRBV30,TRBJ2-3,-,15,CAWSWGGVITDTQYF
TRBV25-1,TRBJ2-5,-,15,CASSEQRDRKETQYF
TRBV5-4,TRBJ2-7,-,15,CASSLRSGGSYEQYF
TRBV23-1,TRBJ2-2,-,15,CASSQFGKNTGELFF
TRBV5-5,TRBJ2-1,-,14,CASSQRLAGYEQFF
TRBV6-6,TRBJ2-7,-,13,CASSTGGQYEQYF
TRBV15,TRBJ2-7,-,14,CATQVGGDSYEQYF
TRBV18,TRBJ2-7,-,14,CASSQQQGMNEQYF
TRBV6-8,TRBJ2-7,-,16,CASTVRLTGKISEQYF